These 22 T cell receptor beta chains came from one sample sequenced in a study of T cell responses to AZD1222 COVID-19 vaccine. Sequencing was performed with immunoSEQ multiplex PCR; in TCRdb, only in-frame clones are kept and a portion is missing. The sample holds 250,000 to 300,000 clones, 90% to 95% seen once. Sequences were derived from peripheral blood, sampled 28 days after the second AZD1222 dose. The receptor source for this set is an adult who received the AZD1222 COVID-19 vaccine.

This clone appeared once. V and J are TRBV3-1 (or the pseudogene TRBV3-2) and TRBJ2-3; TRBD2 matches at 13 bases. There are 17 residues in the CDR3. CDR1 and CDR2 from the germline V gene are LGHDT and YNNKEL (reference sequence). Unmatched junction bases numbered 10, after V lost 4 bases and J lost 6 bases. The CDR3 DNA sequence: TGTGCCAGCAGCCCACTAGCGGGGGGGCATCTTTTCGATACGCAGTATTTT. This sequence encodes CASSPLAGGHLFDTQYF.

This rearrangement joins TRBV9 to TRBJ1-1; D is undetermined. The V end lost 2 bases, the J end lost 1 base, and 9 bases lay between the germline ends. The CDR3 is 14 residues long. Germline CDR1 and CDR2: SGDLS and YYNGEE. As DNA, the CDR3 is TGTGCCAGCAGCGTGACAACTCAGAACACTGAAGCTTTCTTT. The encoded protein is CASSVTTQNTEAFF. Combining the CDR3 with reference TRBV9 and TRBJ1-1 gives the whole variable domain DSGVTQTPKHLITATGQRVTLRCSPRSGDLSVYWYQQSLDQGLQFLIQYYNGEERAKGNILERFSAQQFPDLHSELNLSSLELGDSALYFCASSVTTQNTEAFFGQGTRLTVV.

The chain employs TRBV2 and TRBJ1-2; D call uncertain. Trimming removed 1 base at V and 4 bases at J, with 7 bases between. Germline loops: CDR1 SNHLY, CDR2 FYNNEI. This CDR3 is built from 13 residues. In DNA form, the CDR3 reads TGTGCCAGCAGTGAAGGGGGTGGCTATGGCTACACCTTC. The encoded protein is CASSEGGGYGYTF.

The genes are TRBV5-5 and TRBJ2-7, with D maybe TRBD2 (5 bases). The germline gives CDR1 SGHKS, CDR2 YYEKEE (reference sequence). The CDR3 spans 13 residues. The germline V and J ends were trimmed by 9 bases and 3 bases, with 16 bases remaining between them. For the CDR3, the DNA is TGTGCCACCTCGAGCGGAGCCGACTACGAGCAGTACTTC. This encodes CATSSGADYEQYF.

The rearrangement links TRBV10-3 to TRBJ2-5; TRBD2 matches 12 bases. CDR3 length: 15 amino acids. Trimming took 0 bases from V and 6 from J; bases not matched to a gene: 2. CDR1 and CDR2 (germline): ENHRY, SYGVKD. CDR3 loop: CAISESLAGGKTQYF. The CDR3, as DNA: TGTGCCATCAGTGAGTCGCTAGCGGGGGGGAAGACCCAGTACTTC.

This chain joins TRBV11-1 and TRBJ1-1, with no clear D. In germline, CDR1 is SGHAT, CDR2 FQDESV (reference sequence). The V gene lost 2 bases and the J gene lost 1 base, with 8 bases spanning the gap. The CDR3 loop spans 14 amino acids. CDR3 sequence reads: CASSLSPQNTEAFF. CDR3 nucleotide sequence: TGTGCCAGCAGCTTAAGCCCCCAGAACACTGAAGCTTTCTTT.

This sequence joins TRBV18 and TRBJ2-1; 8 bases line up with TRBD2. The germline V gene has CDR1 KGHSH and CDR2 LQKENI. The CDR3 is 17 residues long. V lost 0 bases to trimming and J lost 2 bases; unmatched junction nucleotides: 6. CDR3 nucleotides: TGTGCCAGCTCACCACCTTTTAGGGGACTAGCCTACAATGAGCAGTTCTTC. Amino acids: CASSPPFRGLAYNEQFF.

This clone was counted a single time. The chain uses TRBV27 and TRBJ2-7; TRBD2 matches 10 bases. The CDR3 loop spans 14 amino acids. V lost 3 bases, J lost 4 bases, and 3 bases stayed unmatched. Germline values: CDR1 MNHEY, CDR2 SMNVEV (reference sequence). This chain's CDR3 is CASSFLAGEYEQYF. For the CDR3, the DNA is TGTGCCAGCAGTTTCCTAGCGGGAGAGTACGAGCAGTACTTC.

The chain uses TRBV6-5 and TRBJ2-7; D possibly matches TRBD1 or TRBD2 (6 bases each). Germline CDR1 reads MNHEY; CDR2 reads SVGAGI. CDR3 length equals 14 residues. Between the trimmed V and J ends, which lost 10 bases and 4 bases, there was a span of 20 bases. The CDR3 coding sequence is TGTGCCACTGGGGGGCCCTTTAGTTCGTACGAGCAGTACTTC. Its protein product is CATGGPFSSYEQYF.

The chain recombines TRBV4-3 with TRBJ1-2; the D gene is possibly TRBD1 (5 bases). Per germline, CDR1 LGHNA and CDR2 YSLEER. The V end was cut by 0 bases, the J end by 4 bases, with 15 bases between. CDR3 length: 16 residues. The CDR3, as DNA: TGCGCCAGCAGCCAAGACGGGGCAGGGACCCCCTATGGCTACACCTTC. It codes for CASSQDGAGTPYGYTF.

This clone was counted between two and nine times. Other DNA sequences from this sample encode an identical CDR3 as well. This chain joins TRBV28 and TRBJ1-5; 7 bases line up with TRBD1. This CDR3 region has 14 residues. V lost 6 bases, J lost 0 bases, and 2 bases stayed unmatched. Germline V gene lookup returns CDR1 MDHEN and CDR2 SYDVKM. The CDR3 is CASSPGGSNQPQHF. The CDR3 coding sequence is TGTGCCAGCAGCCCAGGGGGTAGCAATCAGCCCCAGCATTTT.

This chain links TRBV7-2 with TRBJ2-7, with TRBD1 matching over 7 bases. Trimming removed 2 bases from V and 3 bases from J; junction bases left unmatched: 7. Germline lookup yields CDR1 SGHTA and CDR2 FQGNSA. This CDR3 is built from 15 residues. CDR3 in DNA: TGTGCCAGCAGCTTAAGTACAGGGGTTAGCTACGAGCAGTACTTC. It translates to CASSLSTGVSYEQYF. The whole variable domain, filled in from reference TRBV7-2 and TRBJ2-7, reads GAGVSQSPSNKVTEKGKDVELRCDPISGHTALYWYRQSLGQGLEFLIYFQGNSAPDKSGLPSDRFSAERTGGSVSTLTIQRTQQEDSAVYLCASSLSTGVSYEQYFGPGTRLTVT.

The chain has TRBV19 and TRBJ2-3; 9 nucleotides match TRBD2. CDR1 and CDR2 from the germline V gene are LNHDA and SQIVND (reference sequence). The J segment lost 5 bases and the V segment lost 3 bases, leaving 9 bases of the junction unmatched. This CDR3 is built from 16 residues. This chain's CDR3 is CASSMTREGLLDTQYF. The DNA of the CDR3 is TGTGCCAGTAGTATGACGCGGGAGGGCCTGCTAGATACGCAGTATTTT.

This chain links TRBV10-3 with TRBJ1-1; possible D gene TRBD1, 5 bases. Per germline, CDR1 ENHRY and CDR2 SYGVKD. Between the trimmed V and J ends, which lost 8 bases and 3 bases, there was a span of 22 bases. This CDR3 contains 16 residues. The CDR3 reads CAIAARGGVRDTEAFF. In nucleotides, the CDR3 is TGTGCCATCGCGGCGAGGGGTGGCGTCCGGGACACTGAAGCTTTCTTT.

The chain recombines TRBV5-1 with TRBJ2-7; TRBD1 matches at 9 bases. Unmatched junction bases numbered 4, after V lost 0 bases and J lost 6 bases. There are 14 residues in the CDR3. CDR1 SGHRS and CDR2 YFSETQ come from the germline V gene. CDR3 in DNA: TGCGCCAGCAGCTTGGGACAGGGGGACAGCGAGCAGTACTTC. Encoded protein: CASSLGQGDSEQYF.

The sample holds one count of this clone. J is TRBJ1-1 and V is TRBV18, with unresolved D. Germline V lookup: CDR1 KGHSH, CDR2 LQKENI. Trimming pared 1 base from V and 3 bases from J, leaving 9 bases between. This CDR3 spans 14 amino acids. The CDR3 sequence: CASSPRSADTEAFF. The CDR3 DNA reads as TGTGCCAGCTCACCACGATCGGCGGACACTGAAGCTTTCTTT.

The genes are TRBV28 and TRBJ1-4; no reliable D call. CDR3 length: 12 amino acids. Trimming cost V 8 bases and J 10 bases, with 14 bases left between them. Germline CDR1 reads MDHEN; CDR2 reads SYDVKM. The CDR3 DNA reads as TGTGCCAGCTCTCAGTCCCGCGGAAAACTGTTTTTT. It specifies CASSQSRGKLFF.

The rearrangement links TRBV12-3 or TRBV12-4 to TRBJ1-6; D is ambiguous. The CDR3 is made up of 13 amino acids. The germline V and J ends were trimmed by 6 bases and 7 bases, with 10 bases remaining between them. CDR3: CASRRDGNSPLHF. The CDR3 bases are TGTGCCAGCAGAAGAGACGGGAATTCACCCCTCCACTTT.

This clone has a single count. V gene TRBV6-5 combines with J gene TRBJ2-3, with D uncertain. Trimming shortened V by 8 bases and J by 0 bases, and 15 bases separated the two germline ends. The CDR3 runs to 15 residues. Germline V CDR1 and CDR2: MNHEY, SVGAGI. Here the CDR3 DNA reads TGTGCCAGCGGCTGGGTGGGTTCTAGCACAGATACGCAGTATTTT. Its protein is CASGWVGSSTDTQYF.

The chain recombines TRBV7-9 with TRBJ2-7; 10 positions match TRBD2. From germline, CDR1 is SEHNR and CDR2 FQNEAQ (reference sequence). The V segment lost 7 bases and the J segment 2 bases; nucleotides outside the gene matches: 8. The CDR3 runs to 15 residues. The CDR3 DNA sequence: TGTGCCAGCACTAGAGGGACTAGCGCTACCTACGAGCAGTACTTC. As protein: CASTRGTSATYEQYF.

The rearrangement links TRBV5-1 to TRBJ2-7; 7 bases match TRBD2. The CDR3 consists of 14 residues. Germline V CDR1 and CDR2: SGHRS, YFSETQ. With V trimmed by 1 base and J by 4 bases, 5 bases remained unmatched. The CDR3 loop reads CASSLTPGGYEQYF. CDR3 bases: TGCGCCAGCAGCTTGACCCCGGGAGGATACGAGCAGTACTTC. The full variable domain, completed using reference TRBV5-1 and TRBJ2-7, is KAGVTQTPRYLIKTRGQQVTLSCSPISGHRSVSWYQQTPGQGLQFLFEYFSETQRNKGNFPGRFSGRQFSNSRSEMNVSTLELGDSALYLCASSLTPGGYEQYFGPGTRLTVT.

This sequence joins TRBV4-1 and TRBJ2-5; TRBD2 matches at 11 bases. The CDR3 contains 17 residues. After removal of 4 bases from V and 1 base from J, the junction contained 8 bases not matched to a gene. CDR1 MGHRA and CDR2 YSYEKL come from the germline V gene. The CDR3 DNA is TGCGCCAGCAGCCGCGGACTAGCGGGCGGTCTCCAAGAGACCCAGTACTTC. This codes for CASSRGLAGGLQETQYF.